This TCR beta chain emerged from a study of blood T cell repertoires in COVID-19. Unmatched junction bases numbered 9, after V lost 0 bases and J lost 8 bases. Germline CDR1 is KGHSH and CDR2 is LQKENI. The CDR3 has 17 residues. Using immunoSEQ multiplex PCR, the repertoire was profiled, and TCRdb retains in-frame clones only, with some absent. The sample contains some 43,000 clones, 80% to 90% of which appear only once. Sequencing was carried out using peripheral blood. This clonotype originated in a human donor in a cohort sampled during active COVID-19. This rearrangement joins TRBV18 to TRBJ2-1, with 11 bases aligning to TRBD2. Written as DNA, the CDR3 is TGTGCCAGCTCACCACCTCTAGCGGGAGGAGTCGTGGATGAGCAGTTCTTC. Its translation: CASSPPLAGGVVDEQFF.